This TCR beta chain emerged from a study of PD-L1 blockade in urothelial cancer. On the study more broadly: Researchers found blood samples held a median of approximately 150,000 T cells.

Measured with immunoSEQ multiplex PCR; TCRdb has only the in-frame clones, and not every one. Here the sample spans around 29,000 clones, approximately 80% being singletons. This CDR3 has 11 amino acids. In germline, CDR1 is SGHDT, CDR2 YYEEEE. Deletions cut 3 bases from V and 7 bases from J, with 8 bases between. Sample time point: peripheral blood 6 weeks after treatment start. The sequenced sample was PBMCs, obtained around atezolizumab (anti-PD-L1) treatment. The rearrangement uses TRBV5-6 and TRBJ2-7; D not certain. The sequence was collected from a man between 65 and 80 years old with urothelial cancer. The CDR3 here is CASSWAEEQYF. In DNA form, the CDR3 reads TGTGCCAGCAGCTGGGCCGAGGAGCAGTACTTC.